This entry lists 5 T cell receptor beta chains sequenced from one sample in a study of OX40 agonist ivuxolimab in advanced cancers. TCRdb's copy holds only in-frame clones and misses some; the assay was immunoSEQ multiplex PCR. The table shows approximately 69,000 clones, with approximately 89% occurring only once. The specimen comprised CD4+ or CD8+ T cells sorted from blood, sampled in a trial of the OX40 agonist ivuxolimab. The receptors originated from an adult with an advanced solid tumor such as melanoma, head and neck, liver or kidney cancer.

On this clone: At one end the junction does not follow the germline gene, possibly because of a read error. This chain links TRBV6-1 with TRBJ2-7; D unresolved. This CDR3 is built from 15 residues. CDR1 is MNHNS and CDR2 is SASEGT in the germline V gene. CDR3 region: CTSSEIDNISYEQYF. The CDR3 DNA follows: TGTACCAGCAGTGAAATCGACAATATATCCTACGAGCAGTACTTC.

The chain uses TRBV9 and TRBJ2-7; TRBD2 matches at 9 bases. This CDR3 comprises 17 residues. Per germline, CDR1 SGDLS and CDR2 YYNGEE. Trimming took 4 bases from V and 6 from J; bases not matched to a gene: 17. The CDR3 DNA reads TGTGCCAGCAGCCCCCCGGGGGGGGCGGGAGGGCTTGGCGAGCAGTACTTC. Translating it yields CASSPPGGAGGLGEQYF.

This chain uses TRBV5-1 with TRBJ2-7, with D perhaps matching TRBD1 (5 bases). Trimming removed 5 bases at V and 2 bases at J, with 8 bases between. The CDR3 is 12 residues long. Germline V gives CDR1 SGHRS, CDR2 YFSETQ. The CDR3 protein is CASSSGTYEQYF. In DNA, the CDR3 is TGCGCCAGCAGTTCAGGGACCTACGAGCAGTACTTC.

The chain employs TRBV2 and TRBJ1-2; D gene uncertain. CDR1 is SNHLY and CDR2 is FYNNEI in the germline V gene. Trimming removed 6 bases from V and 4 bases from J, with 15 bases in between. The CDR3 is 14 residues long. CDR3 loop: CASSAVEGSYGYTF. CDR3 nucleotides: TGTGCCAGCAGCGCGGTGGAGGGCTCCTATGGCTACACCTTC.

The genes are TRBV7-9 and TRBJ2-6, with 8 bases lining up with TRBD1. After removal of 5 bases from V and 0 bases from J, the junction contained 6 bases not matched to a gene. The CDR3 spans 17 residues. Germline V lookup: CDR1 SEHNR, CDR2 FQNEAQ (reference sequence). The CDR3 reads CASSLGQGSSGANVLTF. Written as DNA, the CDR3 is TGTGCCAGCAGCCTAGGACAGGGCTCCTCTGGGGCCAACGTCCTGACTTTC.